These 21 T cell receptor beta chains were sequenced from one sample in a study of blood T cell repertoires in COVID-19. Data came from immunoSEQ multiplex PCR; TCRdb stores just in-frame clones and leaves some out. The table lists 250,000 to 350,000 clones, roughly 90% of them singletons. The sequencing input was peripheral blood. Receptors originate from a woman between 45 and 60 years old with active or convalescent COVID-19.

The chain has TRBV15 and TRBJ1-6; a possible D gene is TRBD1 (5 bases). The CDR3 has 17 residues. V was trimmed by 0 bases and J by 5 bases, leaving 14 bases between them. Germline CDR1 LNHNV, CDR2 YYDKDF (reference sequence). CDR3 sequence (DNA): TGTGCCACCAGCAGAGAGGTTGGAGGGGCAAATAATTCACCCCTCCACTTT. It translates to CATSREVGGANNSPLHF.

The chain joins TRBV28 to TRBJ1-1; D is undetermined. V dropped 8 bases and J dropped 1 base, with 8 bases sitting between them. CDR1 and CDR2 (germline): MDHEN, SYDVKM. This CDR3 region has 12 residues. Here the CDR3 reads CASGRQNTEAFF. The DNA for the CDR3 is TGTGCCAGCGGGAGACAGAACACTGAAGCTTTCTTT.

The chain combines TRBV7-2 with TRBJ1-2, with D possibly matching TRBD1 (6 bases). Germline V CDR1 and CDR2: SGHTA, FQGNSA. The germline V and J ends were trimmed by 3 bases and 5 bases, with 13 bases remaining between them. The CDR3 covers 14 residues. The CDR3 protein is CASSFSGGAYGYTF. The DNA of the CDR3 is TGTGCCAGCAGCTTTTCGGGGGGCGCTTATGGCTACACCTTC.

The chain joins TRBV14 to TRBJ1-2; D might be TRBD1 (5 bases). V was clipped by 2 bases and J by 4 bases, with 20 bases between them. From germline, CDR1 is SGHDN and CDR2 FVKESK. This CDR3 region has 17 residues. The chain's CDR3 is CASSQITGGGVAYGYTF. In DNA form, the CDR3 reads TGTGCCAGCAGCCAAATCACCGGGGGTGGGGTCGCCTATGGCTACACCTTC.

V and J are TRBV19 and TRBJ1-1, with a possible D match to TRBD1 (5 bases). The CDR3 runs to 15 residues. Germline V lookup: CDR1 LNHDA, CDR2 SQIVND (reference sequence). V lost 7 bases and J lost 0, with 15 bases in between. CDR3 in amino acids: CASNPQGGMNTEAFF. In DNA form, the CDR3 reads TGTGCCAGTAACCCCCAGGGTGGGATGAACACTGAAGCTTTCTTT.

This chain uses TRBV27 with TRBJ2-6; D is possibly TRBD1 (5 bases). Germline assignment: CDR1 MNHEY and CDR2 SMNVEV (reference sequence). There are 16 residues in the CDR3. The V end lost 4 bases, the J end lost 4 bases, and 14 bases lay between the germline ends. The CDR3 reads CASSSAAGWGANVLTF. CDR3 DNA sequence: TGTGCCAGCAGTTCCGCCGCAGGGTGGGGGGCCAACGTCCTGACTTTC.

This rearrangement joins TRBV11-2 to TRBJ2-1; possibly TRBD2 for D (5 bases). Germline CDR1 reads SGHAT; CDR2 reads FQNNGV. The ends were cut back, 3 bases at V and 5 bases at J, with 11 bases in the middle. This CDR3 has 14 amino acids. The DNA of the CDR3 is TGTGCCAGCAGCTTTAATCGGGGTAACAATGAGCAGTTCTTC. It specifies CASSFNRGNNEQFF.

CDR3 protein: CASSELDGLTNYGYTF. The DNA of the CDR3 is TGTGCCAGCAGCGAACTGGACGGACTTACTAACTATGGCTACACCTTC. The chain links TRBV7-2 to TRBJ1-2; D is unclear. The germline V and J ends were trimmed by 5 bases and 0 bases, with 16 bases remaining between them. Germline V gene sequence: CDR1 SGHTA, CDR2 FQGNSA. This CDR3 has 16 amino acids.

This clone was counted a single time. V is TRBV3-1 (or the pseudogene TRBV3-2) and J is TRBJ2-3, with 11 bases lining up with TRBD2. Germline loops: CDR1 LGHDT, CDR2 YNNKEL (reference sequence). The CDR3 is made up of 15 amino acids. Losses at the gene ends were 4 bases for V and 5 bases for J; bases not matched to a gene: 5. The CDR3 loop is CASSRSGRVKDTQYF. The CDR3 DNA is TGTGCCAGCAGCCGTAGCGGGAGGGTTAAAGATACGCAGTATTTT.

The chain employs TRBV9 and TRBJ1-3; TRBD1 might be the D (5 bases). The length of the CDR3 is 16 residues. The V end was cut by 3 bases, the J end by 0 bases, with 13 bases between. CDR1 is SGDLS, CDR2 YYNGEE, per germline. The CDR3 is CASSGTTAASGNTIYF. The CDR3 coding sequence is TGTGCCAGCAGCGGGACGACAGCCGCCTCTGGAAACACCATATATTTT.

The genes are TRBV29-1 and TRBJ1-2; possibly TRBD1 for D (5 bases). The CDR3 loop spans 14 amino acids. Germline-derived CDR1 and CDR2 are SQVTM and ANQGSEA. V was clipped by 3 bases and J by 5 bases, with 16 bases between them. In DNA, the CDR3 is TGCAGCGTTGAGGGAGGCACAGGACTTTATGGCTACACCTTC. It encodes CSVEGGTGLYGYTF.

This chain joins TRBV15 and TRBJ2-5; TRBD1 aligns across 8 bases. CDR1 is LNHNV and CDR2 is YYDKDF in the germline V gene (reference sequence). V lost 1 base and J lost 1; bases outside the gene matches: 2. This CDR3 comprises 15 residues. The CDR3: CATSRGTGPQETQYF. In DNA, the CDR3 is TGTGCCACCAGCAGAGGGACAGGGCCCCAAGAGACCCAGTACTTC.

The gene calls are TRBV7-2 and TRBJ1-1; D is undetermined. Germline CDR1 and CDR2: SGHTA and FQGNSA. Trimming took 7 bases from V and 8 from J, leaving 17 bases between them. The CDR3 loop spans 13 amino acids. CDR3 sequence (DNA): TGTGCCAGCACCTTCGGAAGAAAAGCGGAAGCTTTCTTT. The encoded protein is CASTFGRKAEAFF.

The chain has TRBV2 and TRBJ2-1, with 13 bases identical to TRBD2. With V trimmed by 4 bases and J by 4 bases, 1 base remained unmatched. From germline, CDR1 is SNHLY and CDR2 FYNNEI. The CDR3 loop spans 15 amino acids. CDR3 in DNA: TGTGCCAGCAGTGGGGGACTAGCGGGATACAATGAGCAGTTCTTC. Translated: CASSGGLAGYNEQFF. The whole variable domain, filled in from reference TRBV2 and TRBJ2-1, reads EPEVTQTPSHQVTQMGQEVILRCVPISNHLYFYWYRQILGQKVEFLVSFYNNEISEKSEIFDDQFSVERPDGSNFTLKIRSTKLEDSAMYFCASSGGLAGYNEQFFGPGTRLTVL.

The rearrangement joins TRBV6-6 to TRBJ2-7, with 10 bases fitting TRBD1. The CDR3 is made up of 14 amino acids. The germline gives CDR1 MNHNY, CDR2 SVGAGI (reference sequence). After removal of 6 bases from V and 5 bases from J, the junction contained 7 bases not matched to a gene. For the CDR3, the DNA is TGTGCCAGCAGCTACGTGGGACAGGGGAACGAGCAGTACTTC. Its protein is CASSYVGQGNEQYF.

The chain uses TRBV7-2 and TRBJ2-3, with 9 positions matching TRBD2. Trimming removed 7 bases from V and 3 bases from J; junction bases left unmatched: 8. The CDR3 has 15 residues. Germline lookup yields CDR1 SGHTA and CDR2 FQGNSA. The DNA of the CDR3 is TGTGCCAGCACCCCGGCGGGACTAGCAACAGATACGCAGTATTTT. Amino acid sequence: CASTPAGLATDTQYF.

This sequence joins TRBV11-2 and TRBJ2-1, with 8 bases fitting TRBD1. CDR1 and CDR2 (germline): SGHAT, FQNNGV. The CDR3 loop spans 14 amino acids. V was clipped by 5 bases and J by 7 bases; unmatched bases: 7. DNA of the CDR3: TGTGCCAGCAGCCCCAGGACAGGGAATAATGAGCAGTTCTTC. The encoded protein is CASSPRTGNNEQFF.

The V gene is TRBV9, the J gene TRBJ1-2, with TRBD1 identical over 7 bases. Losses at the gene ends were 0 bases for V and 4 bases for J; bases not matched to a gene: 15. Germline V gene lookup returns CDR1 SGDLS and CDR2 YYNGEE. There are 18 residues in the CDR3. CDR3 nucleotides: TGTGCCAGCAGCGTAGATGCGTTGGGGGGACAGACCTTCTATGGCTACACCTTC. Translated: CASSVDALGGQTFYGYTF.

A single count supports this clone. This chain links TRBV27 with TRBJ2-3, with D hard to call. Germline loops: CDR1 MNHEY, CDR2 SMNVEV (reference sequence). CDR3 length: 13 residues. V shed 3 bases and J shed 0 bases, with 4 bases lying between them. CDR3 in DNA: TGTGCCAGCAGTTTCTACAGCACAGATACGCAGTATTTT. Protein product: CASSFYSTDTQYF.

The chain recombines TRBV30 with TRBJ1-5; D might be TRBD1 (6 bases). Trimming cost V 1 base and J 3 bases, with 13 bases left between them. This CDR3 contains 15 residues. Germline V gene lookup returns CDR1 GTSNPN and CDR2 SVGIG (reference sequence). The CDR3 reads CAWSEGDRTNQPQHF. The CDR3 DNA follows: TGTGCCTGGAGTGAAGGTGACAGGACCAATCAGCCCCAGCATTTT.

The V gene is TRBV4-2, the J gene TRBJ1-2; D is unclear. This CDR3 is 16 amino acids long. The germline gives CDR1 LGHNA, CDR2 YNFKEQ. The V end lost 0 bases, the J end lost 3 bases, and 14 bases lay between the germline ends. The CDR3 loop is CASSQDPRGEDYGYTF. For the CDR3, the DNA is TGTGCCAGCAGCCAAGATCCTCGGGGTGAGGACTATGGCTACACCTTC.